Sequencing of this TCR beta chain was carried out in a study of blood T cell repertoires in COVID-19. Study-level background: Whether acute or convalescent, the COVID-19 samples came from the United States, Italy and Spain. From T cells, B-cell-depleted T cells, or PBMCs came the material, which was cDNA or gDNA.

Between the trimmed V and J ends, which lost 6 bases and 0 bases, there was a span of 12 bases. Germline V gives CDR1 MNHEY, CDR2 SVGAGI. The CDR3 is made up of 15 amino acids. Original processing methods: From reference gene primer amplification, estimates of nucleated cell counts were derived. Data came from immunoSEQ multiplex PCR; TCRdb stores just in-frame clones and leaves some out. From that table come the V and J calls and clone size; the DNA was used to work out D and trimming. The table includes about 120,000 clones, about 79% detected once. This clonotype was sampled from a man between 65 and 85 years old with acute or convalescent COVID-19. V is TRBV6-5 and J is TRBJ1-3; D not resolved. Material for sequencing was peripheral blood. CDR3 sequence reads: CASSQTQSSGNTIYF. DNA for the CDR3: TGTGCCAGCAGCCAGACACAGAGCTCTGGAAACACCATATATTTT.